The 4 T cell receptor beta chains below were found in one sample sequenced in a study of blood T cell repertoires in COVID-19. The method was immunoSEQ multiplex PCR; TCRdb's version includes in-frame clones alone and lacks a portion of them. The sample lists fewer than 250,000 clones; over 80% were seen once. The sample taken for sequencing was PBMCs or T cells enriched from blood (not recorded which). The receptors shown here come from a woman under 40 with acute COVID-19.

The CDR3 region has the DNA TGCGCCAGCAGCGTGACAGGTTCCGGGGCCTACGAGCAGTACTTC. Translated, it gives CASSVTGSGAYEQYF. The V and J genes are TRBV4-1 and TRBJ2-7, with D possibly being TRBD1 (6 bases). Looked up from germline, CDR1 is MGHRA and CDR2 is YSYEKL. This CDR3 has 15 residues. Trimming pared 5 bases from V and 2 bases from J, leaving 16 bases between.

The CDR3 DNA reads as TGTGCCAGCAGCCCCTGGGCAGCAACTAATGAAAAACTGTTTTTT. Residues: CASSPWAATNEKLFF. This chain links TRBV5-5 with TRBJ1-4, with unresolved D. V gave up 4 bases and J gave up 0 bases, with 10 bases separating them. CDR3 size: 15 residues. Germline CDR1 SGHKS, CDR2 YYEKEE (reference sequence).

The chain combines TRBV6-5 with TRBJ2-1; weak D call: TRBD2 (7 bases). Germline values: CDR1 MNHEY, CDR2 SVGAGI. The V end lost 5 bases, the J end lost 9 bases, and 14 bases lay between the germline ends. The CDR3 has 13 residues. The CDR3 DNA is TGTGCCAGCAGTCTCGGGGGGCCAGCTGAGCAGTTCTTC. The encoded protein is CASSLGGPAEQFF.

J is TRBJ1-2 and V is TRBV14; TRBD1 matches 11 bases. The germline CDR1 and CDR2 sequences are SGHDN and FVKESK. The CDR3 is made up of 15 amino acids. J lost 3 bases, V lost 4 bases, and 4 bases had no gene match. CDR3 in amino acids: CASSRTGGTYYGYTF. For the CDR3, the DNA is TGTGCCAGCAGCCGGACAGGGGGCACCTACTATGGCTACACCTTC.